This entry concerns a single T cell receptor (beta chain). In the study's own analysis: Amplification from reference gene primers served as the basis for estimated nucleated cell counts. Clones were sequenced by immunoSEQ multiplex PCR, and TCRdb holds only the in-frame ones, with some missing. The V and J calls and the clone size are those of that table, but D and trimming were determined from the DNA. Of a few hundred thousand clones in the sample, 80% to 90% were seen once. These data originate in a study of blood T cell repertoires in COVID-19. Study details: Samples of COVID-19 (acute and convalescent) were obtained from the United States, Italy and Spain. Sources were T cells, B-cell-depleted T cells, or PBMCs; the material itself was cDNA or gDNA.

In germline, CDR1 is KGHSH, CDR2 LQKENI. V was shortened by 4 bases and J by 2 bases, with 11 bases between the two germline ends. The CDR3 has 14 residues. This TCR derives from a woman aged 35 to 49 who had recovered from COVID-19. The chain couples TRBV18 to TRBJ2-5; maybe TRBD1 (6 bases). Sequenced: peripheral blood. The chain's CDR3 is CASSLGTNQETQYF. In DNA, the CDR3 is TGTGCCAGCTCACTAGGGACAAATCAAGAGACCCAGTACTTC.